The text below deals with one TCR beta chain. No antigen is known for it. Using a constant-region primer together with ProtoScript II reverse transcriptase, TCR beta cDNA was made from about 500 ng of total RNA. Three-round nested multiplex PCR performed with slightly modified ARM-PCR produced the TCR beta libraries. A C-beta reverse primer was combined with TRBV1-TRBV30 forward primers in the first two PCR rounds, and each round had around 11 cycles. TCRdb called the multiplex PCR reads again in MiXCR, with one record for every CDR3 protein. The sample holds more than 150,000 distinct CDR3 sequences, around 60% seen once. This entry is derived from a study of tumor-infiltrating lymphocytes in primary liver carcinoma. Across the whole study: Treatment of the patients' primary liver carcinoma consisted of surgical resection.

Blood RNA came from unsorted whole blood; germline DNA was also extracted. CDR3 length: 14 amino acids. Trimming removed 1 base from V and 2 bases from J, with 9 bases in between. CDR1 and CDR2 from the germline V gene are MNHNY and SVGAGI (reference sequence). The study, taken as a whole, reports: Researchers found tumor-adjacent and tumor-blood pairs overlapped less than tumor region pairs.

Sequenced: peripheral blood. The receptor comes from a middle-aged man with primary liver carcinoma and hepatitis B virus infection. V is TRBV6-6 and J is TRBJ2-7; the D gene is possibly TRBD2 (6 bases). The CDR3 protein is CASSYLGGTYEQYF. CDR3 coding DNA: TGTGCCAGCAGTTACTTGGGGGGAACCTACGAGCAGTACTTC.